The clone carrying this T cell receptor beta chain was seen more than once but under ten times. Its antigen is still unknown. This entry is derived from a study of Tregs in tolerant kidney transplant recipients. Study details: Sorting of CD4+CD25+CD127- cells followed approximately three-day belatacept mixed lymphocyte reactions, sometimes with roughly five-day graft donor restimulation. Sorting used antibodies to exclude donor cells.

Trimming pared 0 bases from V and 3 bases from J, leaving 10 bases between. CDR3 length equals 14 residues. From germline, CDR1 is SGDLS and CDR2 YYNGEE. General study points: Expanding Tregs on activated donor B cells appeared to best identify donor-specific TCRbeta clones. This study did not directly address biological reproducibility.

Data came from immunoSEQ multiplex PCR; TCRdb stores just in-frame clones and leaves some out. The table includes fewer than 45,000 clones, roughly 96% detected once. This TCR was recovered from a human donor in good health. This sequence joins TRBV9 and TRBJ2-7; no clear D. What was sequenced was Tregs from blood cultured with allogeneic cells. The CDR3 spells CASSVGVGGYEQYF. The CDR3 bases are TGTGCCAGCAGCGTAGGGGTAGGTGGCTACGAGCAGTACTTC. Variable domain in full (rest from reference TRBV9 and TRBJ2-7): DSGVTQTPKHLITATGQRVTLRCSPRSGDLSVYWYQQSLDQGLQFLIQYYNGEERAKGNILERFSAQQFPDLHSELNLSSLELGDSALYFCASSVGVGGYEQYFGPGTRLTVT.